The 14 T cell receptor beta chains below come from one sample, sequenced in a study of blood T cell repertoires in COVID-19. Clones were read by immunoSEQ multiplex PCR, and TCRdb kept only the in-frame ones, dropping some. Here the sample spans 200,000 or so clones, about nine tenths being singletons. Sequences were obtained from PBMCs or T cells enriched from blood (not recorded which). The receptors originated from a man aged 25 to 40 in a cohort exposed to, infected with or recovered from COVID-19 (not recorded which).

The chain joins TRBV29-1 to TRBJ2-7; TRBD1 matches 9 bases. V lost 7 bases, J lost 5 bases, and 9 bases stayed unmatched. Germline CDR1 SQVTM, CDR2 ANQGSEA. CDR3 length: 13 amino acids. CDR3 region: CSASDRGGNEQYF. The CDR3 DNA sequence: TGCAGCGCTTCGGACAGGGGTGGCAACGAGCAGTACTTC.

CDR3 residues: CASGGNMNTEAFF. Written as DNA, the CDR3 is TGTGCCTCCGGAGGCAACATGAACACTGAAGCTTTCTTT. The V call is TRBV28, the J call TRBJ1-1; D is ambiguous. The CDR3 has 13 amino acids. Between the trimmed V and J ends, which lost 11 bases and 0 bases, there was a span of 13 bases. The germline CDR1 and CDR2 sequences are MDHEN and SYDVKM.

The chain is built from TRBV19 and TRBJ2-6, with 10 nucleotides matching TRBD1. Germline values: CDR1 LNHDA, CDR2 SQIVND (reference sequence). The CDR3 spans 16 residues. V lost 8 bases, J lost 2 bases, and 6 bases stayed unmatched. The CDR3: CASEGQGFAGANVLTF. CDR3 nucleotide sequence: TGTGCCAGTGAGGGACAGGGGTTTGCTGGGGCCAACGTCCTGACTTTC.

The chain carries TRBV10-1 and TRBJ2-1, with TRBD1 identical over 7 bases. The CDR3 totals 15 residues. Germline CDR1 is WNHNN and CDR2 is SYGVQD (reference sequence). The V segment lost 6 bases and the J segment 0 bases; nucleotides outside the gene matches: 5. CDR3 nucleotide sequence: TGCGCCAGCAGCAAGGACAGGAGCTCCTACAATGAGCAGTTCTTC. Protein: CASSKDRSSYNEQFF.

J is TRBJ2-3 and V is TRBV5-1; 10 bases map to TRBD2. Per germline, CDR1 SGHRS and CDR2 YFSETQ. The CDR3 covers 13 residues. The junction had 0 bases not matched to a gene; V was cut back by 5 bases and J by 3 bases. CDR3 coding DNA: TGCGCCAGCAGACTAGCGGGAACAGATACGCAGTATTTT. It codes for CASRLAGTDTQYF.

This chain connects TRBV4-2 to TRBJ2-7, with a tentative D call TRBD2 (7 bases). The CDR3 runs 15 residues. Germline V gene lookup returns CDR1 LGHNA and CDR2 YNFKEQ. Trimming shortened V by 0 bases and J by 4 bases, and 13 bases separated the two germline ends. The CDR3 nucleotides read TGTGCCAGCAGCCAAGACAGGGGAGGGAGGTACGAGCAGTACTTC. This codes for CASSQDRGGRYEQYF.

The chain joins TRBV29-1 to TRBJ2-7; maybe TRBD1 (5 bases). There are 11 residues in the CDR3. CDR1 is SQVTM and CDR2 is ANQGSEA in the germline V gene. Trimming took off 4 bases at V and 4 bases at J, with 8 bases between the two ends. CDR3 coding DNA: TGCAGCGTTGGGACAAGGTACGAGCAGTACTTC. Protein product: CSVGTRYEQYF.

A few counts support this clone. The chain links TRBV4-3 to TRBJ2-7; 11 nucleotides line up with TRBD1. The CDR3 runs 15 residues. Germline CDR1 and CDR2: LGHNA and YSLEER. The junction had 5 bases not matched to a gene; V was cut back by 2 bases and J by 5 bases. Written as DNA, the CDR3 is TGCGCCAGCAGCCAAATTCGGGACAGGGGGAACGAGCAGTACTTC. The encoded protein is CASSQIRDRGNEQYF.

This chain joins TRBV19 and TRBJ2-7; possibly TRBD1 for D (6 bases). The CDR3 loop spans 14 amino acids. V lost 5 bases and J 0 bases, leaving 11 bases between the germline ends. Germline-derived CDR1 and CDR2 are LNHDA and SQIVND (reference sequence). CDR3 DNA sequence: TGTGCCAGTAGTTCTCAGGGGACCTCCTACGAGCAGTACTTC. Its protein product is CASSSQGTSYEQYF.

The chain couples TRBV19 to TRBJ1-5, with unresolved D. V lost 3 bases to trimming and J lost 0 bases, with 12 bases between them. Germline assignment: CDR1 LNHDA and CDR2 SQIVND (reference sequence). The CDR3 covers 16 residues. CDR3 coding DNA: TGTGCCAGTAGTATGTCAGTATTTAATAGCAATCAGCCCCAGCATTTT. Protein: CASSMSVFNSNQPQHF.

The rearrangement uses TRBV7-9 and TRBJ1-6, with 7 bases identical to TRBD1. The junction had 9 bases not matched to a gene; V was cut back by 4 bases and J by 6 bases. The CDR3 spans 16 residues. The V gene's germline CDR1 is SEHNR and CDR2 FQNEAQ (reference sequence). CDR3 nucleotides: TGTGCCAGCAGCTCTTCCGGGACAGAAGTTAATTCACCCCTCCACTTT. It yields the protein CASSSSGTEVNSPLHF.

V usage is TRBV12-5 and J usage is TRBJ1-1; D is unclear. There are 20 residues in the CDR3. The germline V gene encodes CDR1 LGHNT and CDR2 FRNRAP. The ends were cut back, 3 bases at V and 0 bases at J, with 26 bases in the middle. The CDR3 protein is CASGLSASPTVGGLNTEAFF. In DNA form, the CDR3 reads TGTGCTAGTGGTTTAAGCGCCAGCCCGACTGTTGGAGGGTTGAACACTGAAGCTTTCTTT.

In this sample, this clone turned up once. The chain joins TRBV19 to TRBJ2-7; the match to TRBD2 covers 14 bases. This CDR3 is 15 amino acids long. The V segment lost 1 base and the J segment 6 bases; nucleotides outside the gene matches: 2. CDR1 and CDR2 (germline): LNHDA, SQIVND (reference sequence). The CDR3 DNA reads TGTGCCAGTAGTATAGTCGGGACTAGCGGGAGCGAGCAGTACTTC. This encodes CASSIVGTSGSEQYF.

The rearrangement uses TRBV18 and TRBJ2-2; D is perhaps TRBD2 (6 bases). Germline V gives CDR1 KGHSH, CDR2 LQKENI. V gave up 0 bases and J gave up 3 bases, with 17 bases separating them. The CDR3 is 18 amino acids. CDR3 amino acids: CASSPPSGSRYDTGELFF. The CDR3 DNA follows: TGTGCCAGCTCACCACCGTCCGGGAGTAGGTATGACACCGGGGAGCTGTTTTTT.